This TCR beta chain is from a study of cytomegalovirus exposure and HLA in healthy donors. PCR amplification relied on 60 Vbeta primers (plus 13 Jbeta primers). TCRdb's copy holds only in-frame clones and misses some; the assay was immunoSEQ multiplex PCR. Among some 190,000 clones, 80% to 90% were seen once, and the ten largest hold less than 2.5%. With regard to this clone: Its specificity is unknown.

Study-level results: A likely sequencing artifact accounted for one observed cluster of highly shared sequence variants.

CDR1 is SQVTM, CDR2 ANQGSEA, per germline. V shed 4 bases and J 0 bases; nucleotides not matched to a gene: 1. The CDR3 length is 14 residues. This chain uses TRBV29-1 with TRBJ2-1; 9 positions match TRBD2. This clonotype originated in a male donor in good health and CMV-seronegative. Sequencing input: PBMCs. CDR3 sequence reads: CSVGLADSYNEQFF. The CDR3 DNA reads TGCAGCGTTGGACTAGCGGACTCCTACAATGAGCAGTTCTTC.